This is a list of T cell receptor beta chains from one sample in a study of T cells in Graves' hyperthyroidism and ophthalmopathy. Each CDR3 protein is one row after TCRdb ran MiXCR on the multiplex PCR reads. The repertoire includes about 99,000 distinct CDR3 sequences, about 45% of them detected once, and approximately 27% sits in the top ten. Sequencing used blood. The receptor source for this set is a man aged 35-49 years with Graves' hyperthyroidism. Both conserved end residues are part of each CDR3. The size entry is marked missing in some rows and otherwise reads once, few, many or a size class.

J gene: TRBJ2-7; V gene: TRBV6-5; clone size: once; CDR3 protein: CASSEGHGLEQYF
J gene: TRBJ2-7; V gene: TRBV5-6; clone size: many; CDR3 protein: CASSSRVGSSSYEQYF
J gene: TRBJ2-3; V gene: TRBV19; clone size: many; CDR3 protein: CASSIRQGPDTQYF
J gene: TRBJ2-6; V gene: TRBV7-2; clone size: .; CDR3 protein: CASSKAGYPGANVLTF
J gene: TRBJ2-7; V gene: TRBV10-2; clone size: many; CDR3 protein: CASHTGESYEQYF
J gene: TRBJ2-3; V gene: TRBV7-3; clone size: .; CDR3 protein: CAIGDRNTDTQYF
J gene: TRBJ1-3; V gene: TRBV9; clone size: many; CDR3 protein: CASSASTSYTYSGNTIYF
J gene: TRBJ1-4; V gene: TRBV5-4; clone size: .; CDR3 protein: CASSNRHGNEKLFF
J gene: TRBJ2-3; V gene: TRBV9; clone size: many; CDR3 protein: CASSTGHRTSTDTQYF
J gene: TRBJ2-2; V gene: TRBV7-9; clone size: many; CDR3 protein: CASSSTLLTGYGELFF
J gene: TRBJ2-7; V gene: TRBV2; clone size: .; CDR3 protein: CASSDGGAQYF
J gene: TRBJ2-7; V gene: TRBV7-2; clone size: .; CDR3 protein: CASSLAGQGDTEQYF
J gene: TRBJ2-1; V gene: TRBV19; clone size: many; CDR3 protein: CASRRGGVHEQFF
J gene: TRBJ1-6; V gene: TRBV7-2; clone size: once; CDR3 protein: CASSLAQGAGNSPLHF
J gene: TRBJ2-7; V gene: TRBV7-9; clone size: .; CDR3 protein: CASSLGWNSYEQYF
J gene: TRBJ1-6; V gene: TRBV9; clone size: many; CDR3 protein: CASSPRRDNSPLHF
J gene: TRBJ2-5; V gene: TRBV7-3; clone size: many; CDR3 protein: CASSLTSSGGETQYF
J gene: TRBJ2-7; V gene: TRBV28; clone size: few; CDR3 protein: CASSLGQGQGYEQYF
J gene: TRBJ2-1; V gene: TRBV4-3; clone size: many; CDR3 protein: CASSQGESPYNEQFF
J gene: TRBJ2-3; V gene: TRBV11-2; clone size: many; CDR3 protein: CASSLDRGTDTQYF
J gene: TRBJ2-1; V gene: TRBV19; clone size: many; CDR3 protein: CASSVGRGSYNEQFF
J gene: TRBJ2-1; V gene: TRBV20-1; clone size: many; CDR3 protein: CSARELTKNYNEQFF
J gene: TRBJ2-1; V gene: TRBV7-9; clone size: .; CDR3 protein: CASSLEGTGGNNEQFF
J gene: TRBJ2-5; V gene: TRBV15; clone size: .; CDR3 protein: CATSSYLRETQYF
J gene: TRBJ2-7; V gene: TRBV5-5; clone size: many; CDR3 protein: CASSQAGTATYEQYF
J gene: TRBJ2-7; V gene: TRBV20-1; clone size: .; CDR3 protein: CSARGGGGYEQYF
J gene: TRBJ1-1; V gene: TRBV11-2; clone size: many; CDR3 protein: CASSLGGTVPKAFF
J gene: TRBJ2-7; V gene: TRBV2; clone size: .; CDR3 protein: CASSFRTSGRVSDSYEQYF
J gene: TRBJ2-3; V gene: TRBV27; clone size: .; CDR3 protein: CASSLLAGNTDTQYF
J gene: TRBJ1-1; V gene: TRBV25-1; clone size: once; CDR3 protein: CASREECDTEAFF
J gene: TRBJ2-7; V gene: TRBV15; clone size: many; CDR3 protein: CATSRDKGRTGGARPYEQYF
J gene: TRBJ1-2; V gene: TRBV29-1; clone size: .; CDR3 protein: CSARGGEGYTF
J gene: TRBJ2-7; V gene: TRBV7-3; clone size: many; CDR3 protein: CASSLSLAGGKRKPEQYF
J gene: TRBJ2-1; V gene: TRBV7-6; clone size: many; CDR3 protein: CASSQPRTGGTYNEQFF
J gene: TRBJ1-5; V gene: TRBV19; clone size: many; CDR3 protein: CASRAREGNQPQHF
J gene: TRBJ1-2; V gene: TRBV7-9; clone size: many; CDR3 protein: CASSQGQRYTF
J gene: TRBJ2-7; V gene: TRBV2; clone size: many; CDR3 protein: CASSADSFYEQYF
J gene: TRBJ2-1; V gene: TRBV2; clone size: many; CDR3 protein: CASSSGLAGVTYNEQFF
J gene: TRBJ2-3; V gene: TRBV5-1; clone size: .; CDR3 protein: CASSSPEEGGDTQYF
J gene: TRBJ2-7; V gene: TRBV20-1; clone size: many; CDR3 protein: CSARGQKYTLTYEQYF
J gene: TRBJ2-1; V gene: TRBV5-1; clone size: many; CDR3 protein: CASSLGVSEYEQFF
J gene: TRBJ1-6; V gene: TRBV4-1; clone size: .; CDR3 protein: CASSRGLAGGSPLHF
J gene: TRBJ1-3; V gene: TRBV5-5; clone size: many; CDR3 protein: CASSVPVYSGNTIYF
J gene: TRBJ1-1; V gene: TRBV27; clone size: few; CDR3 protein: CASSLSVGPTEAFF
J gene: TRBJ1-1; V gene: TRBV7-2; clone size: .; CDR3 protein: CASSPPGRDTEAFF
J gene: TRBJ2-7; V gene: TRBV20-1; clone size: .; CDR3 protein: CSANQGTYEQYF
J gene: TRBJ2-5; V gene: TRBV11-3; clone size: .; CDR3 protein: CASSQRFGGPGETQYF
J gene: TRBJ2-1; V gene: TRBV15; clone size: .; CDR3 protein: CATSSHRTSGGYNEQFF